This TCR beta chain was observed in a study of long-term antiretroviral therapy in people with HIV. Regarding this clone: Its antigen is undetermined.

Inclusion required at least two post-ART and at least one pre-ART PBMC samples. Study-wide findings and caveats: Once patients were on ART, diversity went higher but still fell short of transplant donor controls.

A v3.0 immunoSEQ assay was performed at survey level. Libraries were prepared by immunoSEQ multiplex PCR; TCRdb keeps only in-frame clonotypes and omits some of them. The profile covers fewer than 35,000 clones, with around 97% appearing a single time and 2.5% to 3% taken by the ten largest. The germline gives CDR1 MNHNS, CDR2 SASEGT. Trimming shortened V by 6 bases and J by 1 base, and 13 bases separated the two germline ends. The length of the CDR3 is 14 residues. The receptor's source is a young man with HIV. Sequenced material: unsorted PBMCs, taken 6.9 years after starting antiretroviral therapy. The chain carries TRBV6-1 and TRBJ2-7; a possible D gene is TRBD1 (5 bases). Here the CDR3 reads CASRAPGASYEQYF. CDR3 nucleotide sequence: TGTGCCAGCAGGGCCCCTGGGGCTTCCTACGAGCAGTACTTC.